These 18 T cell receptor beta chains originate from one sample sequenced in a study of T cell responses to AZD1222 COVID-19 vaccine. Libraries were prepared by immunoSEQ multiplex PCR; TCRdb keeps only in-frame clonotypes and omits some of them. The table has about 88,000 clones, 92% seen once; the top ten hold about 5.2%. Here the sequenced sample was peripheral blood, taken on day 0 of AZD1222 vaccination. These receptors came from an adult in good health.

V usage is TRBV28 and J usage is TRBJ1-5; D possibly corresponds to TRBD1 (6 bases). The germline V and J ends were trimmed by 2 bases and 5 bases, with 13 bases remaining between them. The CDR3 consists of 15 residues. Germline V gene lookup returns CDR1 MDHEN and CDR2 SYDVKM. The CDR3 DNA follows: TGTGCCAGCAGTTTAGGCAGGGGCTCATATCAGCCCCAGCATTTT. It translates to CASSLGRGSYQPQHF.

This clone was seen a few times. The chain couples TRBV5-1 to TRBJ2-3, with a tentative D call TRBD2 (6 bases). The CDR3 consists of 16 residues. Germline CDR1 and CDR2: SGHRS and YFSETQ. V was shortened by 4 bases and J by 0 bases, with 15 bases between the two germline ends. In nucleotides, the CDR3 is TGCGCCAGCAGCCCGGGACTTTTCTCTAGCACAGATACGCAGTATTTT. This sequence encodes CASSPGLFSSTDTQYF.

The V call is TRBV4-2, the J call TRBJ2-2; D gene ambiguous. Per germline, CDR1 LGHNA and CDR2 YNFKEQ. V was clipped by 3 bases and J by 5 bases, with 10 bases between them. CDR3 length equals 14 residues. CDR3 bases: TGTGCCAGCAGCCACTCTCTACTAACCGGGGAGCTGTTTTTT. Protein sequence: CASSHSLLTGELFF.

This clone was seen a few times. This sequence joins TRBV5-1 and TRBJ1-1; 10 bases fit TRBD1. Looked up from germline, CDR1 is SGHRS and CDR2 is YFSETQ. J lost 0 bases, V lost 0 bases, and 8 bases had no gene match. This CDR3 is 18 amino acids long. The CDR3 region is CASSLVGTGDRMNTEAFF. The CDR3 nucleotides read TGCGCCAGCAGCTTGGTCGGGACAGGGGACAGAATGAACACTGAAGCTTTCTTT.

V is TRBV5-4 and J is TRBJ1-2, with no clear D. With 0 bases removed from V and 3 bases from J, the gap between germline ends came to 6 bases. Germline CDR1 and CDR2: SGHNT and YYREEE (reference sequence). The CDR3 is 13 amino acids. The CDR3 here is CASSLVGDYGYTF. The CDR3 bases are TGTGCCAGCAGCTTGGTCGGGGACTATGGCTACACCTTC.

The V gene is TRBV5-4, the J gene TRBJ2-3; TRBD2 agrees at 12 bases. The CDR3 sequence is 16 residues long. The trim removed 1 base at V and 4 bases at J, leaving 4 bases unmatched. CDR1 and CDR2 from the germline V gene are SGHNT and YYREEE (reference sequence). The CDR3 DNA reads as TGTGCCAGCAGCTTGAGCCTAGCGGGGGGGGCAGATACGCAGTATTTT. It encodes CASSLSLAGGADTQYF.

The chain links TRBV5-6 to TRBJ2-1; 8 positions match TRBD2. The CDR3 is 16 residues long. Germline V lookup: CDR1 SGHDT, CDR2 YYEEEE. V dropped 4 bases and J dropped 2; count of bases not matched to a gene: 8. CDR3 DNA sequence: TGTGCCAGCAGCGCTCAAACTAGCGGCCCCTACAATGAGCAGTTCTTC. Amino acid sequence: CASSAQTSGPYNEQFF.

V usage is TRBV6-5 and J usage is TRBJ1-5; D call uncertain. V lost 7 bases, J lost 4 bases, and 8 bases lay in between. CDR1 MNHEY and CDR2 SVGAGI come from the germline V gene. CDR3 length: 12 amino acids. The CDR3 nucleotides are TGTGCCAGCACGAGTTGGAATCAGCCCCAGCATTTT. This codes for CASTSWNQPQHF.

This clone was picked up one time. The chain is built from TRBV7-9 and TRBJ1-4; TRBD1 aligns across 10 bases. The CDR3 is 15 amino acids. V shed 0 bases, J shed 6 bases, and the junction held 1 base outside the gene matches. Looked up from germline, CDR1 is SEHNR and CDR2 is FQNEAQ (reference sequence). CDR3 sequence: CASSLAGTGDEKLFF. CDR3 DNA: TGTGCCAGCAGCTTAGCGGGGACAGGGGATGAAAAACTGTTTTTT.

The chain combines TRBV28 with TRBJ1-5, with D tentatively TRBD1 (5 bases). This CDR3 spans 14 amino acids. The ends were cut back, 3 bases at V and 9 bases at J, with 15 bases in the middle. The germline V gene has CDR1 MDHEN and CDR2 SYDVKM. The CDR3 nucleotides are TGTGCCAGCAGTTTTGTTCCCCCAAGGGGGCCCCAGCATTTT. It is translated as CASSFVPPRGPQHF.

The gene calls are TRBV3-1 (or the pseudogene TRBV3-2) and TRBJ2-7; D may be TRBD1 or TRBD2 (5 bases each). The CDR3 extends over 14 amino acids. CDR1 is LGHDT, CDR2 YNNKEL, per germline (reference sequence). Trimming left V 4 bases short and J 2 bases short, with 12 bases between. CDR3 residues: CASSLHGTPYEQYF. As DNA, the CDR3 is TGTGCCAGCAGCCTACACGGGACCCCCTACGAGCAGTACTTC.

V and J are TRBV5-8 and TRBJ2-3; D may be TRBD1 (6 bases). The CDR3 is made up of 14 amino acids. Germline CDR1 reads SGHTS; CDR2 reads YDEGEE. Trimming shortened V by 1 base and J by 2 bases, and 8 bases separated the two germline ends. This CDR3 reads CASSLPGDTDTQYF. The CDR3 DNA sequence: TGTGCCAGCAGCTTGCCAGGGGACACAGATACGCAGTATTTT.

V gene TRBV28 combines with J gene TRBJ1-4; the D is unclear. Germline V gives CDR1 MDHEN, CDR2 SYDVKM. The CDR3 runs 12 residues. V gave up 5 bases and J gave up 7 bases, with 8 bases separating them. CDR3 region: CASSAGGEKLFF. In DNA form, the CDR3 reads TGTGCCAGCAGTGCCGGCGGTGAAAAACTGTTTTTT.

The chain uses TRBV18 and TRBJ2-5, with D possibly called TRBD1 or TRBD2 (5 bases each). Trimming left V 2 bases short and J 5 bases short, with 9 bases between. CDR3 length equals 13 residues. Germline CDR1 reads KGHSH; CDR2 reads LQKENI. CDR3 sequence reads: CASSPGRDETQYF. The CDR3 DNA sequence: TGTGCCAGCTCACCAGGCAGGGACGAGACCCAGTACTTC.

The V and J genes are TRBV27 and TRBJ1-1; 7 positions match TRBD1. The CDR3 has 13 residues. The trim removed 3 bases at V and 10 bases at J, leaving 8 bases unmatched. The germline CDR1 and CDR2 sequences are MNHEY and SMNVEV (reference sequence). The CDR3 loop reads CASSFEGASRAFF. The CDR3 coding sequence is TGTGCCAGCAGTTTTGAGGGGGCGTCACGAGCTTTCTTT.

The rearrangement uses TRBV15 and TRBJ1-5; no reliable D call. This CDR3 has 14 residues. Per the germline V gene, CDR1 is LNHNV and CDR2 is YYDKDF (reference sequence). V was cut by 0 bases and J by 7 bases, with 10 bases left in between. This chain's CDR3 is CATSRDSITQPQHF. The CDR3 DNA reads TGTGCCACCAGCAGAGATTCGATAACCCAGCCCCAGCATTTT.

This clone has a handful of counts. The genes are TRBV10-3 and TRBJ2-2, with 7 bases identical to TRBD2. In germline, CDR1 is ENHRY, CDR2 SYGVKD. V shed 2 bases and J 4 bases; nucleotides not matched to a gene: 7. The CDR3 has 16 residues. In DNA, the CDR3 is TGTGCCATCAGTGAGAGGGGAGGGCCCAGCACCGGGGAGCTGTTTTTT. Translating it yields CAISERGGPSTGELFF.

The chain is built from TRBV14 and TRBJ2-1; D unresolved. This CDR3 has 14 residues. Per germline, CDR1 SGHDN and CDR2 FVKESK. Trimming removed 1 base from V and 6 bases from J, with 10 bases in between. The CDR3 DNA reads TGTGCCAGCAGCCAAGTTCAACTTGTCAATGAGCAGTTCTTC. It encodes CASSQVQLVNEQFF. Using reference TRBV14 and TRBJ2-1 for the parts outside the CDR3, the full variable domain is EAGVTQFPSHSVIEKGQTVTLRCDPISGHDNLYWYRRVMGKEIKFLLHFVKESKQDESGMPNNRFLAERTGGTYSTLKVQPAELEDSGVYFCASSQVQLVNEQFFGPGTRLTVL.